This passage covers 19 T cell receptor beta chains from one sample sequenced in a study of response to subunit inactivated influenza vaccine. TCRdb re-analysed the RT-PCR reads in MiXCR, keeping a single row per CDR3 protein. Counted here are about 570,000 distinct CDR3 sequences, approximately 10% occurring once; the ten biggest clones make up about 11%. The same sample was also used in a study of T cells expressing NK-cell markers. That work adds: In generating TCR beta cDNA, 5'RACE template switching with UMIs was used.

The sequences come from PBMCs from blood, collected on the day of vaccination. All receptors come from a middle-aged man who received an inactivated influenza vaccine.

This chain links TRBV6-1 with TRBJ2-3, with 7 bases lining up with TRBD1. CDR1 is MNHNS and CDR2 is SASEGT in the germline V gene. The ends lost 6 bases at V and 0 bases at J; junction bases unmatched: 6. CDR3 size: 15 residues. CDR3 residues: CASRGQPISTDTQYF. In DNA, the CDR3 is TGTGCCAGCAGGGGACAGCCGATTAGCACAGATACGCAGTATTTT.

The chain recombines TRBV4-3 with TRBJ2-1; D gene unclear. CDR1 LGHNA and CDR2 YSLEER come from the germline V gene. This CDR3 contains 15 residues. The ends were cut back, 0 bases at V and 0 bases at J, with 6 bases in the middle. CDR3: CASSQDFGSYNEQFF. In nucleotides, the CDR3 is TGCGCCAGCAGCCAAGATTTCGGCTCCTACAATGAGCAGTTCTTC.

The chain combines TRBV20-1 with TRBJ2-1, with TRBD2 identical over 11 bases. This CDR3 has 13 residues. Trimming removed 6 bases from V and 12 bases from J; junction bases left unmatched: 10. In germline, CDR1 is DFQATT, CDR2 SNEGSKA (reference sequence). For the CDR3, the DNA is TGCAGTGCATTTATAGCGGGGGGGCCGGCGCAGTTCTTC. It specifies CSAFIAGGPAQFF.

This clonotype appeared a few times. The CDR3 region has the DNA TGTGCCAGCAGCTCCCGAAGAGAGGGGGCGTTCGGGGAGCTGTTTTTT. Translation: CASSSRREGAFGELFF. V gene TRBV7-2 combines with J gene TRBJ2-2; 7 bases line up with TRBD1. The CDR3 sequence is 16 residues long. Per the germline V gene, CDR1 is SGHTA and CDR2 is FQGNSA. V lost 4 bases to trimming and J lost 7 bases; unmatched junction nucleotides: 12. The whole variable domain, filled in from reference TRBV7-2 and TRBJ2-2, reads GAGVSQSPSNKVTEKGKDVELRCDPISGHTALYWYRQSLGQGLEFLIYFQGNSAPDKSGLPSDRFSAERTGGSVSTLTIQRTQQEDSAVYLCASSSRREGAFGELFFGEGSRLTVL.

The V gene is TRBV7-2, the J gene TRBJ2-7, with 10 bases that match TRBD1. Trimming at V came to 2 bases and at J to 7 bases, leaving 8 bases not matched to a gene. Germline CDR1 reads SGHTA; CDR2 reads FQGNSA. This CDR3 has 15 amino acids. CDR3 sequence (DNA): TGTGCCAGCAGCTTATCGGGACAGGGGAGCCGGGAGCAGTACTTC. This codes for CASSLSGQGSREQYF.

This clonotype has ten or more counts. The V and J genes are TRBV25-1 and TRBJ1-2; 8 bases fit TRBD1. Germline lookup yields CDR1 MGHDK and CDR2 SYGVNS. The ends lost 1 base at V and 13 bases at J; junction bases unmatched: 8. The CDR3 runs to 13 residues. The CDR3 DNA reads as TGTGCCAGCAGTGAATCGGGACAGGCTCGTTTCACCTTC. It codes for CASSESGQARFTF.

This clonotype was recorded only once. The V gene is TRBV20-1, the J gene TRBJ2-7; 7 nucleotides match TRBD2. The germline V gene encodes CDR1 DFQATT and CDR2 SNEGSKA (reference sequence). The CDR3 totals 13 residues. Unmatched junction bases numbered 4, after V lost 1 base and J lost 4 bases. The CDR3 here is CSARVRERYEQYF. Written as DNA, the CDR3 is TGCAGTGCTAGAGTGCGGGAGAGGTACGAGCAGTACTTC.

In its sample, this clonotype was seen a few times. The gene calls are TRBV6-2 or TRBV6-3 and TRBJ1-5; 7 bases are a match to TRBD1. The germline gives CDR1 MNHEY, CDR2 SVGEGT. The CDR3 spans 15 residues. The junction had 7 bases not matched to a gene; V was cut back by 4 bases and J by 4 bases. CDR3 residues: CASSSTGKRNQPQHF. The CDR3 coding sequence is TGTGCCAGCAGTTCGACAGGGAAGAGAAATCAGCCCCAGCATTTT.

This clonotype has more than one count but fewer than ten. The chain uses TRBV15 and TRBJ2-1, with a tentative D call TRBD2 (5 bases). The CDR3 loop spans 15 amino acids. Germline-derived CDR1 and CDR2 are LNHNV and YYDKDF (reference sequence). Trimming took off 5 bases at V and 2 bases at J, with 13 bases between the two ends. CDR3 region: CATSEDGIAYNEQFF. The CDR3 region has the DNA TGTGCCACCAGCGAGGACGGGATAGCCTACAATGAGCAGTTCTTC.

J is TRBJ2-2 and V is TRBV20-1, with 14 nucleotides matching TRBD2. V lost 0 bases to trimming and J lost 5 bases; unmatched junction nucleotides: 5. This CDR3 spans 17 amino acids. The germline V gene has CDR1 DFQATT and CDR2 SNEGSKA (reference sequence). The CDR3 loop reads CSARDIGTSGSTGELFF. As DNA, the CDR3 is TGCAGTGCTAGAGACATCGGGACTAGCGGGAGTACCGGGGAGCTGTTTTTT.

In nucleotides, the CDR3 is TGTGCCTGGACCCCGGGAGCGGGGGATGAAAAACTGTTTTTT. Its protein product is CAWTPGAGDEKLFF. The rearrangement joins TRBV30 to TRBJ1-4; the D gene is possibly TRBD1 (5 bases). Germline assignment: CDR1 GTSNPN and CDR2 SVGIG (reference sequence). The CDR3 totals 14 residues. With 4 bases removed from V and 6 bases from J, the gap between germline ends came to 15 bases.

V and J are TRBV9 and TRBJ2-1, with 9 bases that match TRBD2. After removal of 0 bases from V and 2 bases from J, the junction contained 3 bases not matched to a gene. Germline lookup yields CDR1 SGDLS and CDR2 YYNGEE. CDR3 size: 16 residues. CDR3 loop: CASSVGASGTYNEQFF. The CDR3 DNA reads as TGTGCCAGCAGCGTAGGTGCTAGCGGGACCTACAATGAGCAGTTCTTC.

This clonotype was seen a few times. CDR3 in amino acids: CASSRSPGANVLTF. The CDR3 nucleotides are TGTGCCAGCAGCCGCTCACCTGGGGCCAACGTCCTGACTTTC. V is TRBV2 and J is TRBJ2-6, with D unclear. Germline V gene sequence: CDR1 SNHLY, CDR2 FYNNEI. CDR3 length equals 14 residues. Between the trimmed V and J ends, which lost 6 bases and 2 bases, there was a span of 8 bases. Looking up the rest from reference TRBV2 and TRBJ2-6 gives the full variable domain: EPEVTQTPSHQVTQMGQEVILRCVPISNHLYFYWYRQILGQKVEFLVSFYNNEISEKSEIFDDQFSVERPDGSNFTLKIRSTKLEDSAMYFCASSRSPGANVLTFGAGSRLTVL.

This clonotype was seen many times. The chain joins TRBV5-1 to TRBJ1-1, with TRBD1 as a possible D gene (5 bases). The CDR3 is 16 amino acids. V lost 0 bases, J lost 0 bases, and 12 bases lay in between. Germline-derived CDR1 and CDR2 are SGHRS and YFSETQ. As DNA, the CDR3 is TGCGCCAGCAGCTTGGAGGGGAGTTCATTGAACACTGAAGCTTTCTTT. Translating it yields CASSLEGSSLNTEAFF. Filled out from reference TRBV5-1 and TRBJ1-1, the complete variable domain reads KAGVTQTPRYLIKTRGQQVTLSCSPISGHRSVSWYQQTPGQGLQFLFEYFSETQRNKGNFPGRFSGRQFSNSRSEMNVSTLELGDSALYLCASSLEGSSLNTEAFFGQGTRLTVV.

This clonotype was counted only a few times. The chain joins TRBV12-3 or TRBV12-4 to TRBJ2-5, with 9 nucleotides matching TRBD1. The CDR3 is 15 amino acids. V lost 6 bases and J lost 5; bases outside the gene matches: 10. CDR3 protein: CASRPTDRGTETQYF. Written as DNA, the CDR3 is TGTGCCAGCAGGCCCACTGACAGGGGGACGGAGACCCAGTACTTC.

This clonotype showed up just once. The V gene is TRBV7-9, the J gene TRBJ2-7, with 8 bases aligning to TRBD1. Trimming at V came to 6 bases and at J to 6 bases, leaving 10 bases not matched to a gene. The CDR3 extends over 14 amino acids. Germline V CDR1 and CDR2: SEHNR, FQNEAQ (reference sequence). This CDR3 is CASSPGTGIGEQYF. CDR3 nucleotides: TGTGCCAGCAGTCCCGGGACAGGCATCGGCGAGCAGTACTTC.

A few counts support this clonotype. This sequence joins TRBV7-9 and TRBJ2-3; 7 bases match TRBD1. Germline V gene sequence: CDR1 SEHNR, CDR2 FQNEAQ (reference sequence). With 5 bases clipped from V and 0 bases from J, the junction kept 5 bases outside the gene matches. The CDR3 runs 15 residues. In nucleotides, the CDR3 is TGTGCCAGCAGCGCTAGGGGACAGAGCACAGATACGCAGTATTTT. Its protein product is CASSARGQSTDTQYF.

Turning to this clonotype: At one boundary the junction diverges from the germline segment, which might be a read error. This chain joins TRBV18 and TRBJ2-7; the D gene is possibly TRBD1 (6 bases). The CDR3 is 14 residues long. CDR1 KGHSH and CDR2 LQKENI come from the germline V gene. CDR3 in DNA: TGTGCCAGCTCACCAAGGGACAACTCCTTCGAGCAGTACTTC. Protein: CASSPRDNSFEQYF.

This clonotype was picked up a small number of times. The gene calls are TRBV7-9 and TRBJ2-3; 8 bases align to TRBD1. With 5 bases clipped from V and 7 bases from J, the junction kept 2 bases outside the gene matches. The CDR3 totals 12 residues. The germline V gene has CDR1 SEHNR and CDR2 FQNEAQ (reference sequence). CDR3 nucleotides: TGTGCCAGCAGCCCAGGGGGCAATACGCAGTATTTT. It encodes CASSPGGNTQYF.